This is a list of T cell receptor beta chains from one sample in a study of human T cells and chemical hapten exposure. TCRdb reprocessed the RACE reads via MiXCR and lists one record per CDR3 protein. Of about 82,000 distinct CDR3 sequences in the sample, around 10% were seen once. Specimen: whole blood, collected in connection with sensitization to the hapten diphenylcyclopropenone (DPC). These TCRs come from a woman in her forties or fifties with alopecia areata. Some clones in this sample may be carry-over from other donors' samples. The CDR3 runs from the conserved cysteine through the conserved F or W. The order of the fields is D gene, V gene, CDR3 protein. D genes are given only for firm matches.

>NA|TRBV10-2
CASRSGRTYNEQFF
>NA|TRBV4-1
CASSQGVAASGELFF
>NA|TRBV20-1
CSARAPGKGGSEKLFF
>NA|TRBV19
CASGPLPYNEQFF
>NA|TRBV4-3
CASSQDPAGSYNEQFF
>NA|TRBV28
CASSLYAGSYEQYF
>TRBD2|TRBV7-2
CASSLFSGGSYNEQFF
>TRBD1|TRBV28
CASRSNQNRGEQYF
>TRBD2|TRBV5-4
CASSRAGAYNEQFF
>NA|TRBV6-2/TRBV6-3
CASRTHDGGRQETQYF
>TRBD1|TRBV7-6
CASRRTGERAFF
>NA|TRBV19
CASSISLASGFGYTF
>TRBD2|TRBV5-1
CASSQSLAGVPRQETQYF
>NA|TRBV2
CASRGFSSPLHF
>NA|TRBV18
CASSPPPGTEAFF
>TRBD1|TRBV20-1
CSAATGTGGYEQYF
>NA|TRBV12-3/TRBV12-4
CASSSGLAPETQYF
>TRBD1|TRBV7-2
CASSLEMLLRTGDFVRDNTEAFF
>TRBD2|TRBV14
CASSQAGRVVEQYF
>TRBD1|TRBV3-1
CASSQGSTGGFQYF
>TRBD1|TRBV18
CASSRDSTYEQYF
>NA|TRBV14
CASSQVARGTGELFF
>NA|TRBV5-6
CVSSLYGGRYSPLHF
>NA|TRBV7-3
CASSLGRWDTGELFF
>NA|TRBV7-3
CASSLMAGPKGGNQPQHF
>NA|TRBV6-4
CASSESGMDYNEQFF
>NA|TRBV7-2
CASGPGSGANVLTF
>NA|TRBV7-9
CASSLPAQRTDTQYF
>NA|TRBV7-2
CASSLEQGSNQPQHF
>TRBD2|TRBV5-1
CASSSTSGGYNEQFF
>TRBD2|TRBV9
CASSVGLGTSGGWSSYNEQFF
>TRBD1|TRBV7-2
CASSLDGGRGRGGELFF
>NA|TRBV7-8
CASSSMRSGAGYGYTF
>TRBD2|TRBV6-6
CASSWKLAGDTGELFF
>NA|TRBV28
CASTPLRDGTMSGFF
>NA|TRBV5-4
CASSRDGMNTGELFF
>NA|TRBV6-6
CASSYTLNTEAFF
>TRBD2|TRBV20-1
CSARQGGRDSYEQYF
>NA|TRBV24-1
CATSDTTDGTGELFF
>NA|TRBV6-5
CASSSWQGGNTEAFF
>NA|TRBV7-8
CASSLSAAMNTEAFF
>NA|TRBV11-3
CASSLKGKTTDTQYF
>TRBD1|TRBV7-2
CASSPFVGQGAYEQYF
>TRBD2|TRBV5-4
CASSWRGVYNEQFF
>NA|TRBV6-4
CASSRGLTGELFF
>NA|TRBV7-6
CASSFLLNTGELFF